This T cell receptor (beta chain) was documented in a study of blood T cell repertoires in COVID-19. Study-wide context: Specimens from acute and convalescent COVID-19 originated in the United States, Italy and Spain. PBMCs, B-cell-depleted T cells, or T cells provided the cDNA or gDNA that made up the material.

This clone was observed a handful of times. Germline CDR1 reads SGHRS; CDR2 reads YFSETQ. V shed 4 bases and J 7 bases; nucleotides not matched to a gene: 9. This CDR3 is built from 14 residues. Original data processing: Using reference gene primer amplification, nucleated cell counts were estimated. Produced via immunoSEQ multiplex PCR; TCRdb's table is partial and in-frame only. That table is the source of V, J and clone size, and D and trimming were worked out from the DNA. This sample carries approximately 100,000 clones, about four fifths of them seen once, and the ten largest clones take roughly 17%.

The chain links TRBV5-1 to TRBJ2-5; 8 bases agree with TRBD1. The sequenced sample was peripheral blood. This TCR was recovered from a woman aged 60-75 years with acute or convalescent COVID-19. CDR3 amino acids: CASSISTGVGTQYF. CDR3 nucleotides: TGCGCCAGCAGCATCTCGACAGGGGTTGGGACCCAGTACTTC.